This TCR beta chain is from a study of shared clonotypes between healthy human individuals. Study outcomes and limitations: Tissues were not sampled, only blood, and their repertoires likely differ. A handful of donors shared about 5% of their naive CD4 clonotypes. Limitation of the genetic and exposure-history diversity represented came from the few donors.

Naive-designated CD8 cells lacked CD45RO, were positively enriched for CCR7, and omitted terminally differentiated effector memory CD45RA+ cells. As for this clone: No antigen is known for it.

Clones were read by immunoSEQ multiplex PCR, and TCRdb kept only the in-frame ones, dropping some. The sample has around 2,000,000 clones, just under 95% seen once. This TCR was recovered from a man between 18 and 35 years old in good health. Sequencing was done on a sample of naive CD8+ T cells sorted from blood.

For the CDR3, the DNA is TGTGCCAGTAGTTTCCGGGACAGGGTGAGCGAGCAGTACTTC. Its translation: CASSFRDRVSEQYF. The chain carries TRBV19 and TRBJ2-7, with 9 bases aligning to TRBD1. Germline trimming cut 5 bases from V and 6 bases from J; bases unmatched to any gene: 8. The germline V gene has CDR1 LNHDA and CDR2 SQIVND (reference sequence). The CDR3 spans 14 residues.